Listed below are T cell receptor beta chains from one sample, sequenced in a study of blood T cell repertoires in COVID-19. Sequencing used immunoSEQ multiplex PCR; TCRdb keeps in-frame clones, though not all of them. The table includes about 39,000 clones, 85% detected once. Specimen: peripheral blood. These receptors all come from a human donor in a cohort sampled during active COVID-19. The CDR3 runs from the conserved cysteine through the conserved F or W. The D gene is left open where the match is weak. Only part of the rows carry a size: once, few, many, or a class if the clone is expanded.

-	-	TRBV2	TRBJ1-2	TGTGCCAGCAGCGAGCGAACGTGGGATGGCTACACCTTC	CASSERTWDGYTF
-	-	TRBV11-2	TRBJ2-5	TGTGCCAGCAGCCGGGACAACCAAGAGACCCAGTACTTC	CASSRDNQETQYF
-	TRBD2	TRBV6-2/TRBV6-3	TRBJ2-2	TGTGCCAGCAGTATACCGGGGGGTACCGGGGAGCTGTTTTTT	CASSIPGGTGELFF
-	-	TRBV4-2	TRBJ1-2	TGTGCCAGCAGCCAAGCGGAGCACTATGGCTACACCTTC	CASSQAEHYGYTF
-	-	TRBV5-1	TRBJ2-7	TGCGCCAGCAGCCTGGACAGTTATTCCTACGAGCAGTACTTC	CASSLDSYSYEQYF
-	-	TRBV21-1	TRBJ1-5	TGTGCCAGCAGCATCAACTACCGGGACAGGACGAATCAGCCCCAGCATTTT	CASSINYRDRTNQPQHF
once	TRBD2	TRBV9	TRBJ2-1	TGTGCCAGCAGCGTAGGGACTAGCAGGTACAATGAGCAGTTCTTC	CASSVGTSRYNEQFF
-	TRBD1	TRBV7-8	TRBJ2-7	TGTGCCAGCAAGGGGGACAGGATTACCTACGAGCAGTACTTC	CASKGDRITYEQYF
-	-	TRBV13	TRBJ1-1	TGTGCCAGCAGCTTAGGGACGGGAAGTGGTTTCTTT	CASSLGTGSGFF
-	-	TRBV7-9	TRBJ1-1	TGTGCCAGCAGTCAATCAGAGAACACTGAAGCTTTCTTT	CASSQSENTEAFF
-	-	TRBV7-2	TRBJ2-2	TGTGCCAGCAGCTTAGCACACGACACCGGGGAGCTGTTTTTT	CASSLAHDTGELFF
-	-	TRBV5-1	TRBJ1-4	TGCGCCAGCAGCTCCTCAGCGGGTAATGAAAAACTGTTTTTT	CASSSSAGNEKLFF
-	-	TRBV4-3	TRBJ2-1	TGCGCCAGCAGCCCCGGGATCGCAACCTACAATGAGCAGTTCTTC	CASSPGIATYNEQFF
-	-	TRBV7-8	TRBJ1-4	TGTGCCAGCAGCCCAGGGAACGCAGATGAAAAACTGTTTTTT	CASSPGNADEKLFF
once	TRBD1	TRBV7-2	TRBJ1-2	TGTGCCAGCAGCATGACAGGGCGCTATGGCTACACCTTC	CASSMTGRYGYTF
-	TRBD2	TRBV18	TRBJ2-3	TGTGCCAGCTCACCGGGACTAGCGGGAGGAGATACGCAGTATTTT	CASSPGLAGGDTQYF
-	-	TRBV4-2	TRBJ1-2	TGTGCCAGCAGCCAAGTCCCAACGGGGACTAACTATGGCTACACCTTC	CASSQVPTGTNYGYTF
-	-	TRBV2	TRBJ1-1	TGTGCCAGCAGGTCACAGGGGAACACTGAAGCTTTCTTT	CASRSQGNTEAFF